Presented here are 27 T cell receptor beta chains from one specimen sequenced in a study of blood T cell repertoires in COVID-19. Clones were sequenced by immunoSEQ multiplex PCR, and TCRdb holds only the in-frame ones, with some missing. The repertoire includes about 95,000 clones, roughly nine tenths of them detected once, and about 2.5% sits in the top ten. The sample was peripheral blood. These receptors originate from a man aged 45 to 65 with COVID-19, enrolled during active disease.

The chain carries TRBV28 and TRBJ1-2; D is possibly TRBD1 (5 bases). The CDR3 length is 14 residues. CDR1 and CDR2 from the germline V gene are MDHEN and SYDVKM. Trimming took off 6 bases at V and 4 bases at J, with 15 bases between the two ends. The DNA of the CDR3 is TGTGCCAGCAGCAACATGGGGCAGACCTATGGCTACACCTTC. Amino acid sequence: CASSNMGQTYGYTF.

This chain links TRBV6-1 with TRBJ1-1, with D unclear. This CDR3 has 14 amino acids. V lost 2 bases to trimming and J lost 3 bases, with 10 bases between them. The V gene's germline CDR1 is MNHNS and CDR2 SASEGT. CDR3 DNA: TGTGCCAGCAGTGAATATCGGGGAGACACTGAAGCTTTCTTT. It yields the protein CASSEYRGDTEAFF.

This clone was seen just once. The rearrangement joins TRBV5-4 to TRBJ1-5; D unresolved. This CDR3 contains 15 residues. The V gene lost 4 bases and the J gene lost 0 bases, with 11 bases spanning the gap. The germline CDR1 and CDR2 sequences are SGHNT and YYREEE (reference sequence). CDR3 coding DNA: TGTGCCAGCAGCCAGGACGGGAATAGCAATCAGCCCCAGCATTTT. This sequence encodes CASSQDGNSNQPQHF.

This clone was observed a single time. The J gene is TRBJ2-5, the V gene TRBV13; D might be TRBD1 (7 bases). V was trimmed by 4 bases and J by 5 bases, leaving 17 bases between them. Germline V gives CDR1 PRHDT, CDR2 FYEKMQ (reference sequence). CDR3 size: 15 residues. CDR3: CASSSRQGGSETQYF. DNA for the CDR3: TGTGCCAGCAGCTCCCGTCAGGGGGGTAGTGAGACCCAGTACTTC.

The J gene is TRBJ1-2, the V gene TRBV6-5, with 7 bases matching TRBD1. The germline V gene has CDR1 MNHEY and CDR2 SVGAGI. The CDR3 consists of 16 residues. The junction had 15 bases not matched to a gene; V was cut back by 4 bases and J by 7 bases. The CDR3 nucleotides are TGTGCCAGCAGTTTCCGACAGGGTCCCTTCCTAACTGGCTACACCTTC. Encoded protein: CASSFRQGPFLTGYTF.

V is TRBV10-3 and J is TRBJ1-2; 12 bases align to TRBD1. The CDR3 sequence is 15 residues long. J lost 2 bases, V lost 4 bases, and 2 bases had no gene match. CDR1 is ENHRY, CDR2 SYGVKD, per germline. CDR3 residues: CAISAGTGGNYGYTF. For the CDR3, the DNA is TGTGCCATCAGTGCAGGGACAGGGGGCAACTATGGCTACACCTTC.

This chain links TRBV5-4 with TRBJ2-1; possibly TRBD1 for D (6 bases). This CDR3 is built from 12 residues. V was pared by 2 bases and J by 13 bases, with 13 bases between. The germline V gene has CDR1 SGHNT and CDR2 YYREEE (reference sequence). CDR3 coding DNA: TGTGCCAGCAGCTTTACAGGGAATCGACAGTTCTTC. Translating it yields CASSFTGNRQFF.

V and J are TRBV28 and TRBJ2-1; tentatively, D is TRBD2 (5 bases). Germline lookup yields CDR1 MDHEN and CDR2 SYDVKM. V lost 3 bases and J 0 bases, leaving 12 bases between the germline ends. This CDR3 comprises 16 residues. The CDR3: CASSFPGISSYNEQFF. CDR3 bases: TGTGCCAGCAGTTTCCCGGGGATCAGCTCCTACAATGAGCAGTTCTTC.

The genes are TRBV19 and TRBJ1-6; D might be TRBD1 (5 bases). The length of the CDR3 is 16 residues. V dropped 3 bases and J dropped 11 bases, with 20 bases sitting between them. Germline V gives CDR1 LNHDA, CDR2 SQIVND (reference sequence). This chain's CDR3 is CASSISITTEGTPLHF. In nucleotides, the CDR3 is TGTGCCAGTAGTATTAGTATTACCACGGAGGGGACACCCCTCCACTTT.

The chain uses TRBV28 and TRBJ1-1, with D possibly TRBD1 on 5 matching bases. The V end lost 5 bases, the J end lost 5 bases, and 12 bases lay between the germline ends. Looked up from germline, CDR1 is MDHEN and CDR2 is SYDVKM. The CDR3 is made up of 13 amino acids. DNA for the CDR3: TGTGCCAGCAGTCCAGGGTTTTGGACTGAAGCTTTCTTT. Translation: CASSPGFWTEAFF.

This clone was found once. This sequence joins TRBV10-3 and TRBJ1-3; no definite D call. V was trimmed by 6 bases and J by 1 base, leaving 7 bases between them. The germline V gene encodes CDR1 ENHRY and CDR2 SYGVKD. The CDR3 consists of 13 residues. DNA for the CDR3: TGTGCCATCAGAGAGGCGTCTGGAAACACCATATATTTT. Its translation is CAIREASGNTIYF.

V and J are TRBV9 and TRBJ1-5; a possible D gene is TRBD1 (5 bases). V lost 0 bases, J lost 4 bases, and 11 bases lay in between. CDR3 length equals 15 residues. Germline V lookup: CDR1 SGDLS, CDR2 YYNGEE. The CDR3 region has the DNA TGTGCCAGCAGCGTAGGGACAATGAGGAATCAGCCCCAGCATTTT. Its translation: CASSVGTMRNQPQHF.

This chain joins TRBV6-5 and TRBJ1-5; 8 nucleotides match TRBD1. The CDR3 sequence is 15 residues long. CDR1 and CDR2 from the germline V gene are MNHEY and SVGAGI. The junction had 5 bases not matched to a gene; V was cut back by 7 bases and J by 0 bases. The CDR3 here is CASTKDRASNQPQHF. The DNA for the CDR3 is TGTGCCAGCACGAAGGACAGGGCTAGCAATCAGCCCCAGCATTTT.

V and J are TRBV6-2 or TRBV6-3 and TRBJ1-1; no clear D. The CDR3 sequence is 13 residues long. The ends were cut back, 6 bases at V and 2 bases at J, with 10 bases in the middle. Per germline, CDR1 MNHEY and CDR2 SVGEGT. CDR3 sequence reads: CASSWEANTEAFF. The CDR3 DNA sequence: TGTGCCAGCAGCTGGGAGGCCAACACTGAAGCTTTCTTT.

The CDR3 DNA sequence: TGCGCCAGCAGCTTGCACAGGGGGGACGGAAACACCATATATTTT. Translating gives CASSLHRGDGNTIYF. This rearrangement joins TRBV5-1 to TRBJ1-3, with 8 bases aligning to TRBD1. Losses at the gene ends were 1 base for V and 4 bases for J; bases not matched to a gene: 4. The germline CDR1 and CDR2 sequences are SGHRS and YFSETQ. This CDR3 contains 15 residues. Drawing the rest from reference TRBV5-1 and TRBJ1-3, the complete variable domain is KAGVTQTPRYLIKTRGQQVTLSCSPISGHRSVSWYQQTPGQGLQFLFEYFSETQRNKGNFPGRFSGRQFSNSRSEMNVSTLELGDSALYLCASSLHRGDGNTIYFGEGSWLTVV.

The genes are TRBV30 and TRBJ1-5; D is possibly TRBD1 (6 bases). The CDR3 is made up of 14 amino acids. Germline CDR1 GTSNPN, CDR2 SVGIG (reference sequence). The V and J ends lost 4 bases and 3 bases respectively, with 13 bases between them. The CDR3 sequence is CAWKGDQINQPQHF. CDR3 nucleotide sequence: TGTGCCTGGAAGGGGGACCAGATCAATCAGCCCCAGCATTTT.

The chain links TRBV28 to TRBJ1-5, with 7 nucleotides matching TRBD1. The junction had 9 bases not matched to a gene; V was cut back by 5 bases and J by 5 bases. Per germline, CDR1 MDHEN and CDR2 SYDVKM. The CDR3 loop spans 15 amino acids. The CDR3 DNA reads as TGTGCCAGCAGTCCCAGGGGGGAAGGGTATCAGCCCCAGCATTTT. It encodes CASSPRGEGYQPQHF.

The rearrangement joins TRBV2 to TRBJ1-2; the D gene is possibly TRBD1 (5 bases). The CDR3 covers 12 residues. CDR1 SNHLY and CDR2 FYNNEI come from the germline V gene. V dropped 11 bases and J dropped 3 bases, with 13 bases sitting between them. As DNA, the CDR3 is TGTGCCGACCGGGGGAAGGACTATGGCTACACCTTC. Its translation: CADRGKDYGYTF.

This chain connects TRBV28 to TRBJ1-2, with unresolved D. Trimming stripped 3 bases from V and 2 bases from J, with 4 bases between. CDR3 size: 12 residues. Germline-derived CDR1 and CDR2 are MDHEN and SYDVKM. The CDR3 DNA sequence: TGTGCCAGCAGTTTCGAGAACTATGGCTACACCTTC. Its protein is CASSFENYGYTF.

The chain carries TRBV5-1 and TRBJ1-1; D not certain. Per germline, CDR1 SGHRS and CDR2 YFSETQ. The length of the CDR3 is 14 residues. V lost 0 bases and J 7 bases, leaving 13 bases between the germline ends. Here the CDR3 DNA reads TGCGCCAGCAGCTTGGGAATCGGACTTGTTGAAGCTTTCTTT. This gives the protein CASSLGIGLVEAFF.

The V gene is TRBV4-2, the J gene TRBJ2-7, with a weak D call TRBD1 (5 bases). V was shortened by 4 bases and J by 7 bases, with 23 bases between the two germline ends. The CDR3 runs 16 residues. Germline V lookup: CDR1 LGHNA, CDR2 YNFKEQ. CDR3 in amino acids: CASSLSVRGSVREQYF. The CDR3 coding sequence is TGTGCCAGCAGCCTCAGTGTTAGGGGTAGTGTCCGTGAGCAGTACTTC.

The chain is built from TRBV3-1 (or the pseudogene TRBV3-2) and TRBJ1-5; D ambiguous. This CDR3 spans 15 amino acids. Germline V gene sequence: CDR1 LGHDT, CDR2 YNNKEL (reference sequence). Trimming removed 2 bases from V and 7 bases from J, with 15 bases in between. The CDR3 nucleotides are TGTGCCAGCAGCCAAAGAGGACGAGAGGGCCAGCCCCAGCATTTT. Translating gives CASSQRGREGQPQHF.

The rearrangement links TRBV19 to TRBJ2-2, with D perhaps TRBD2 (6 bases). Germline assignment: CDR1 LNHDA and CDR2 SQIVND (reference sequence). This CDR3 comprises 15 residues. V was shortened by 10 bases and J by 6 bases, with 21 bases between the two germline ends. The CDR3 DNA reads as TGTGCCACCCAGTTAGGAGGGGTTTTTGCCGGGGAGCTGTTTTTT. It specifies CATQLGGVFAGELFF. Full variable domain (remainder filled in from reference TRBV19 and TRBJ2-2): DGGITQSPKYLFRKEGQNVTLSCEQNLNHDAMYWYRQDPGQGLRLIYYSQIVNDFQKGDIAEGYSVSREKKESFPLTVTSAQKNPTAFYLCATQLGGVFAGELFFGEGSRLTVL.

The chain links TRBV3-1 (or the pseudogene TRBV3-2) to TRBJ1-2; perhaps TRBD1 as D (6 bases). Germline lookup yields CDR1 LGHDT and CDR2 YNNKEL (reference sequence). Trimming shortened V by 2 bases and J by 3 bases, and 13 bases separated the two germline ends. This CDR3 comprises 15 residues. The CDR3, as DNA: TGTGCCAGCAGCCAAACGACAGGAGGCTACTATGGCTACACCTTC. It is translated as CASSQTTGGYYGYTF.

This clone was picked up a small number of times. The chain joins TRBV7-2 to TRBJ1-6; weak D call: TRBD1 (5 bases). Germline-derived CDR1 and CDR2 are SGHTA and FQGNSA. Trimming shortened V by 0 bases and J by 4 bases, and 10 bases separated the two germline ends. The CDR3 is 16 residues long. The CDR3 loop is CASSLAQAGYNSPLHF. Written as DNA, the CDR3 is TGTGCCAGCAGCTTAGCGCAGGCAGGGTATAATTCACCCCTCCACTTT.

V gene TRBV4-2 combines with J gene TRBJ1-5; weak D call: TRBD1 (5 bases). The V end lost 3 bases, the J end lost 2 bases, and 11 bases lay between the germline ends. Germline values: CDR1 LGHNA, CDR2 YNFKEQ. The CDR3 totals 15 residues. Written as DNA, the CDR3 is TGTGCCAGCAGCCAGCTCGGACAAGGCAATCAGCCCCAGCATTTT. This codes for CASSQLGQGNQPQHF.

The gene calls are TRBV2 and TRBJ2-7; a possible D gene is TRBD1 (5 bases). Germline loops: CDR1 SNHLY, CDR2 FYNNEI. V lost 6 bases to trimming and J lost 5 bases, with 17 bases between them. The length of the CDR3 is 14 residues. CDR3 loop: CASRLGHLTNEQYF. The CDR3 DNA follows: TGTGCCAGCAGATTGGGGCATCTGACCAACGAGCAGTACTTC.